This T cell receptor beta chain was found in a study of CXCR3-negative and CXCR3-positive naive CD8 T cells. Study-level points and caveats: TRBV-TRBJ usage was similar across naive CXCR3 subsets but distinct in memory cells. Against CXCR3-negative naive cells, CXCR3-positive naive cells showed more hydrophobic TRB CDR3s.

TRB cDNA was prepared as libraries by UMI-labeled 5' RACE. Reprocessing the 5' RACE reads, TCRdb reports a single entry for every CDR3 protein and omits DNA. Its table lists over 95,000 distinct CDR3 sequences. A note on this clonotype: Its specificity is not known.

The CDR3 spans 13 residues. Germline CDR1 is MNHEY and CDR2 is SVGEGT. The sorter processed each CD8+ T cell subset in triplicate at some 300,000 cells apiece. The TCR sequence derives from a human donor in good health. Some clones in this sample may be carry-over from other donors' samples. Input material: naive CXCR3+ CD8+ T cells from blood. Subset defined: CD45RO-CCR7+CD27+CD95- naive CD8+ T cells expressing CXCR3 (TNR3+). V and J are TRBV6-2 or TRBV6-3 and TRBJ2-7; checking the TCRdb D call of TRBD1 is not possible without DNA. CDR3 region: CASSSGQIYEQYF.